The 21 T cell receptor beta chains in this list originate from one sample, sequenced in a study of blood T cell repertoires in COVID-19. Profiling relied on immunoSEQ multiplex PCR, and the TCRdb table lists in-frame clones only, not all of them. The sample has roughly 150,000 clones, around 90% seen once. Sample: peripheral blood. These receptor sequences come from a woman older than 75 with COVID-19, enrolled during active disease.

This clone was detected a few times. The chain employs TRBV5-1 and TRBJ2-7; 8 bases match TRBD2. After removal of 6 bases from V and 5 bases from J, the junction contained 10 bases not matched to a gene. The CDR3 covers 14 residues. CDR1 and CDR2 (germline): SGHRS, YFSETQ. Here the CDR3 DNA reads TGCGCCAGCACGGCGGGAGGATTAGCGGACGAGCAGTACTTC. Translated, it gives CASTAGGLADEQYF.

The V gene is TRBV5-1, the J gene TRBJ1-2; 7 nucleotides line up with TRBD1. The V and J ends lost 2 bases and 9 bases, in that order; junction bases with no gene match: 10. The CDR3 runs 14 residues. The germline V gene has CDR1 SGHRS and CDR2 YFSETQ. This CDR3 is CASSLLTGMGRYTF. The CDR3 coding sequence is TGCGCCAGCAGCTTACTGACAGGGATGGGTCGCTACACCTTC. The whole variable domain, remainder taken from reference TRBV5-1 and TRBJ1-2, is KAGVTQTPRYLIKTRGQQVTLSCSPISGHRSVSWYQQTPGQGLQFLFEYFSETQRNKGNFPGRFSGRQFSNSRSEMNVSTLELGDSALYLCASSLLTGMGRYTFGSGTRLTVV.

The CDR3 spells CASVSDSNNEQFF. In DNA form, the CDR3 reads TGTGCTAGTGTCTCGGACAGCAACAATGAGCAGTTCTTC. V gene TRBV12-5 combines with J gene TRBJ2-1; D is possibly TRBD1 (6 bases). CDR3 length: 13 amino acids. The germline V gene has CDR1 LGHNT and CDR2 FRNRAP. Trimming pared 7 bases from V and 5 bases from J, leaving 12 bases between. The whole variable domain, filled in from reference TRBV12-5 and TRBJ2-1, reads DARVTQTPRHKVTEMGQEVTMRCQPILGHNTVFWYRQTMMQGLELLAYFRNRAPLDDSGMPKDRFSAEMPDATLATLKIQPSEPRDSAVYFCASVSDSNNEQFFGPGTRLTVL.

The chain is built from TRBV5-6 and TRBJ2-7; no reliable D call. The CDR3 has 13 residues. V lost 1 base to trimming and J lost 3 bases, with 8 bases between them. Per the germline V gene, CDR1 is SGHDT and CDR2 is YYEEEE. The CDR3 here is CASSLIHSYEQYF. The CDR3 DNA follows: TGTGCCAGCAGCTTGATTCACAGCTACGAGCAGTACTTC.

V and J are TRBV27 and TRBJ1-6, with 8 bases identical to TRBD1. Trimming took 8 bases from V and 7 from J; bases not matched to a gene: 10. This CDR3 is 15 amino acids long. CDR1 is MNHEY and CDR2 is SMNVEV in the germline V gene (reference sequence). For the CDR3, the DNA is TGTGCCAGCCAACTTTGGGGACAGGACAATTCACCCCTCCACTTT. This sequence encodes CASQLWGQDNSPLHF.

This chain connects TRBV3-1 (or the pseudogene TRBV3-2) to TRBJ2-7; D is perhaps TRBD1 (6 bases). Trimming cost V 4 bases and J 2 bases, with 12 bases left between them. In germline, CDR1 is LGHDT, CDR2 YNNKEL (reference sequence). The CDR3 is 14 amino acids. The CDR3 sequence is CASSPPGAPYEQYF. In DNA form, the CDR3 reads TGTGCCAGCAGCCCCCCAGGGGCGCCCTACGAGCAGTACTTC.

This rearrangement joins TRBV7-2 to TRBJ2-2; TRBD2 aligns across 13 bases. Germline-derived CDR1 and CDR2 are SGHTA and FQGNSA. This CDR3 is 15 amino acids long. The V gene end was trimmed by 5 bases and the J gene end by 8 bases; junction bases not matched to a gene: 5. The CDR3 is CASSRGLAGSGELFF. The DNA of the CDR3 is TGTGCCAGCAGCCGGGGACTAGCGGGGTCGGGGGAGCTGTTTTTT.

The gene calls are TRBV5-4 and TRBJ1-2, with D perhaps matching TRBD1 (5 bases). This CDR3 region has 14 residues. CDR1 and CDR2 (germline): SGHNT, YYREEE (reference sequence). The ends were cut back, 2 bases at V and 4 bases at J, with 12 bases in the middle. For the CDR3, the DNA is TGTGCCAGCAGCTTTAAGGGGCTCGGCTATGGCTACACCTTC. Protein: CASSFKGLGYGYTF.

The J gene is TRBJ2-7, the V gene TRBV5-1; the D gene is possibly TRBD2 (5 bases). V lost 2 bases and J lost 5, with 11 bases in between. The germline gives CDR1 SGHRS, CDR2 YFSETQ. The CDR3 extends over 13 amino acids. This CDR3 reads CASSFGRENEQYF. The CDR3 DNA sequence: TGCGCCAGCAGCTTCGGACGGGAAAACGAGCAGTACTTC.

This chain connects TRBV5-4 to TRBJ2-3, with 8 bases lining up with TRBD2. After removal of 4 bases from V and 6 bases from J, the junction contained 10 bases not matched to a gene. Germline CDR1 is SGHNT and CDR2 is YYREEE (reference sequence). The CDR3 has 15 residues. In nucleotides, the CDR3 is TGTGCCAGCAGCGCCGGGGGGGGAGTTACGGATACGCAGTATTTT. Protein sequence: CASSAGGGVTDTQYF.

This clone has just a few counts. The chain carries TRBV7-2 and TRBJ2-2; D not certain. CDR1 and CDR2 (germline): SGHTA, FQGNSA. This CDR3 is 13 amino acids long. Trimming removed 4 bases from V and 5 bases from J, with 8 bases in between. The DNA for the CDR3 is TGTGCCAGCAGCTCTCTGGAGACCGGGGAGCTGTTTTTT. Translated, it gives CASSSLETGELFF.

CDR3 sequence: CASRLPTGENQPQHF. DNA of the CDR3: TGTGCCAGCAGGCTGCCGACAGGGGAAAATCAGCCCCAGCATTTT. This chain joins TRBV6-5 and TRBJ1-5; 8 nucleotides line up with TRBD1. V shed 6 bases, J shed 4 bases, and the junction held 8 bases outside the gene matches. The CDR3 extends over 15 amino acids. Looked up from germline, CDR1 is MNHEY and CDR2 is SVGAGI.

This clone was found once. The V gene is TRBV7-9, the J gene TRBJ1-6, with unresolved D. Trimming cost V 5 bases and J 5 bases, with 10 bases left between them. The CDR3 consists of 14 residues. Germline CDR1 SEHNR, CDR2 FQNEAQ (reference sequence). CDR3 nucleotides: TGTGCCAGCAGCCATGGCCAAAATAATTCACCCCTCCACTTT. Protein product: CASSHGQNNSPLHF.

The chain links TRBV4-2 to TRBJ2-6; 8 bases are a match to TRBD2. Per the germline V gene, CDR1 is LGHNA and CDR2 is YNFKEQ. Germline trimming cut 0 bases from V and 1 base from J; bases unmatched to any gene: 5. The CDR3 is 18 amino acids. The CDR3 nucleotides read TGTGCCAGCAGCCAAGAAGATAGCGGGGTATCTGGGGCCAACGTCCTGACTTTC. It yields the protein CASSQEDSGVSGANVLTF.

The chain joins TRBV15 to TRBJ1-5; D is undetermined. This CDR3 has 14 residues. Germline CDR1 and CDR2: LNHNV and YYDKDF (reference sequence). With 8 bases removed from V and 2 bases from J, the gap between germline ends came to 13 bases. The CDR3 reads CATLRAGGNQPQHF. The CDR3 region has the DNA TGTGCCACCCTGCGGGCAGGCGGCAATCAGCCCCAGCATTTT.

This clone was seen only once. The rearrangement uses TRBV7-2 and TRBJ1-2; D not resolved. The CDR3 loop spans 12 amino acids. V was clipped by 8 bases and J by 8 bases, with 15 bases between them. Per germline, CDR1 SGHTA and CDR2 FQGNSA. CDR3 sequence: CASQSGEYGYTF. In DNA form, the CDR3 reads TGTGCCAGCCAATCCGGGGAGTACGGCTACACCTTC.

V gene TRBV18 combines with J gene TRBJ1-1; D call uncertain. The CDR3 totals 15 residues. Deletions cut 6 bases from V and 5 bases from J, with 19 bases between. The germline CDR1 and CDR2 sequences are KGHSH and LQKENI. As DNA, the CDR3 is TGTGCCAGCTCGCTTGGGAGGCAGCCTAGGACTGAAGCTTTCTTT. Protein sequence: CASSLGRQPRTEAFF.

The chain employs TRBV6-6 and TRBJ2-4; a weak D match, TRBD2 (6 bases). Germline CDR1 and CDR2: MNHNY and SVGAGI (reference sequence). V was cut by 8 bases and J by 8 bases, with 19 bases left in between. This CDR3 comprises 14 residues. For the CDR3, the DNA is TGTGCCAGCGCGGGACCATACCCCGAGGACATTCAGTACTTC. Protein product: CASAGPYPEDIQYF.

The rearrangement joins TRBV11-2 to TRBJ2-7; 14 bases fit TRBD2. After removal of 1 base from V and 6 bases from J, the junction contained 8 bases not matched to a gene. This CDR3 is built from 17 residues. The germline gives CDR1 SGHAT, CDR2 FQNNGV. CDR3: CASSLAPGTSGRAEQYF. The DNA for the CDR3 is TGTGCCAGCAGCTTAGCCCCCGGGACTAGCGGGAGAGCCGAGCAGTACTTC.

This clone is a singleton in its sample. Here the CDR3 DNA reads TGTGCCAGCAGTTACTCGGGGCTAGCGGGGGGCAGCTCCTACAATGAGCAGTTCTTC. Protein sequence: CASSYSGLAGGSSYNEQFF. The J gene is TRBJ2-1, the V gene TRBV6-2 or TRBV6-3; TRBD2 aligns across 11 bases. Germline CDR1 and CDR2: MNHEY and SVGEGT. This CDR3 is 19 amino acids long. Germline trimming cut 0 bases from V and 0 bases from J; bases unmatched to any gene: 7.

The chain joins TRBV5-1 to TRBJ1-2; 7 bases line up with TRBD1. Germline CDR1 and CDR2: SGHRS and YFSETQ. With V trimmed by 2 bases and J by 2 bases, 6 bases remained unmatched. The CDR3 loop spans 15 amino acids. Here the CDR3 reads CASSFDGTVNYGYTF. DNA for the CDR3: TGCGCCAGCAGCTTTGACGGGACAGTCAACTATGGCTACACCTTC.